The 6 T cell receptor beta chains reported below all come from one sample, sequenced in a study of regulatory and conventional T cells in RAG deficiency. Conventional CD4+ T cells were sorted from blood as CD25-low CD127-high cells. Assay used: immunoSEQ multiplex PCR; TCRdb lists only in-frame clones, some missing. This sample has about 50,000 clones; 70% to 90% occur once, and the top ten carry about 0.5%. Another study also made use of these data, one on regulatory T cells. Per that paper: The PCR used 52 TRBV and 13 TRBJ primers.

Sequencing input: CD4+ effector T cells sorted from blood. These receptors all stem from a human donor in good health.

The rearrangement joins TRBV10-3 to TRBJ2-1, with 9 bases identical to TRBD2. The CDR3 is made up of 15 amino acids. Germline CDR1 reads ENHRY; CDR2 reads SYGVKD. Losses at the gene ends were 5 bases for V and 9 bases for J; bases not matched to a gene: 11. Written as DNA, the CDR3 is TGTGCCATCAGTACAGGACTAGCGAGCTGGGGTGAGCAGTTCTTC. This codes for CAISTGLASWGEQFF.

This CDR3 is CASSLTSGGYSSSNEQFF. The DNA for the CDR3 is TGTGCCAGCAGCTTAACATCCGGCGGCTATTCCTCCAGTAATGAGCAGTTCTTC. The rearrangement joins TRBV7-3 to TRBJ2-1, with no clear D. The CDR3 totals 18 residues. The germline CDR1 and CDR2 sequences are SGHTA and FQGTGA. V lost 0 bases and J lost 7, with 22 bases in between.

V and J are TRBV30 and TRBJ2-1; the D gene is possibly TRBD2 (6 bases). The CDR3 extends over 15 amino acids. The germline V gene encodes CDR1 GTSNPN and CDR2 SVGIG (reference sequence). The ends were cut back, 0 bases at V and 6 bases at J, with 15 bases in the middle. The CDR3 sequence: CAWSVLGGAFNEQFF. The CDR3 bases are TGTGCCTGGAGTGTACTGGGCGGGGCCTTCAATGAGCAGTTCTTC.

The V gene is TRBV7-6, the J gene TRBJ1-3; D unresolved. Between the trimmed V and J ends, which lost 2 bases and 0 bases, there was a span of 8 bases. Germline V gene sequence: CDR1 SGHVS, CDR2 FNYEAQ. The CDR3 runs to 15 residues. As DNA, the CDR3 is TGTGCCAGCAGCTTATCAGCTAACTCTGGAAACACCATATATTTT. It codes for CASSLSANSGNTIYF.

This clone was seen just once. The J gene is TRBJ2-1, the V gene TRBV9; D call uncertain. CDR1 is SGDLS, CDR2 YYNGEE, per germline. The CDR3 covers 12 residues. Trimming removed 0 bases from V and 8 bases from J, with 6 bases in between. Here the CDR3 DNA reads TGTGCCAGCAGCGTAGGGGCGTATGAGCAGTTCTTC. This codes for CASSVGAYEQFF.

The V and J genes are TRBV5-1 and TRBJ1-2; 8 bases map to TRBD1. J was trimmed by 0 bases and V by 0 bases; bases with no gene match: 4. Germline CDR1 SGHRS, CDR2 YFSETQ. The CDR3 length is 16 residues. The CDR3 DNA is TGCGCCAGCAGCTTGGGAGGACAGGGAACTAACTATGGCTACACCTTC. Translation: CASSLGGQGTNYGYTF.